Each of the 12 T cell receptor beta chains below was sequenced from the same sample in a study of vaccination and CD4 T cells after COVID-19. Treatment given: roughly ten-day PBMC culture with coronavirus spike peptide pools or control peptides (ViraFEST assay). Scientists ran DNA taken from cultured CD4+ T cells through the Oncomine TCR Beta short-read assay for sequencing. TCRdb redid the calling of the PCR reads with MiXCR, one entry per CDR3 protein. In the table there are roughly 15,000 distinct CDR3 sequences, under 80% of which are singletons. What these receptors recognize is not known. Sequenced material: CD4+ T cells from blood, cultured in vitro. All receptors come from a human donor who had recovered from COVID-19.

CDR3 protein: CASSPGQGLDYGYTF. The CDR3 coding sequence is TGTGCCAGCAGCCCCGGACAGGGGCTCGACTATGGCTACACCTTC. The chain couples TRBV28 to TRBJ1-2; 9 bases agree with TRBD1. The CDR3 has 15 amino acids. Trimming took 6 bases from V and 3 from J; bases not matched to a gene: 8. Per the germline V gene, CDR1 is MDHEN and CDR2 is SYDVKM.

This rearrangement joins TRBV20-1 to TRBJ1-1, with unresolved D. CDR1 and CDR2 (germline): DFQATT, SNEGSKA (reference sequence). The V gene lost 3 bases and the J gene lost 7 bases, with 12 bases spanning the gap. The CDR3 length is 12 residues. DNA of the CDR3: TGCAGTGCTAGCGGTCAGGCGGATGAAGCTTTCTTT. Its protein product is CSASGQADEAFF.

DNA for the CDR3: TGTGCCAGCAGCACCGAGAACGGGACACCCTCGGACTACGAGCAGTACTTC. Its translation is CASSTENGTPSDYEQYF. V gene TRBV11-2 combines with J gene TRBJ2-7, with a tentative D call TRBD1 (6 bases). The V gene lost 5 bases and the J gene lost 3 bases, with 23 bases spanning the gap. The CDR3 consists of 17 residues. The V gene's germline CDR1 is SGHAT and CDR2 FQNNGV.

The rearrangement joins TRBV29-1 to TRBJ2-2; D is uncertain. Germline V lookup: CDR1 SQVTM, CDR2 ANQGSEA. This CDR3 comprises 12 residues. The V end was cut by 5 bases, the J end by 5 bases, with 9 bases between. The CDR3 nucleotides read TGCAGCGTTCGCGGTGGAACCGGGGAGCTGTTTTTT. Translated, it gives CSVRGGTGELFF.

The rearrangement uses TRBV6-1 and TRBJ2-7, with D maybe TRBD2 (6 bases). V shed 6 bases and J shed 0 bases, with 15 bases lying between them. This CDR3 region has 15 residues. The germline gives CDR1 MNHNS, CDR2 SASEGT. CDR3 coding DNA: TGTGCCAGCAGCCCCTATCGGGGGAGCTCCTACGAGCAGTACTTC. It codes for CASSPYRGSSYEQYF.

This chain connects TRBV21-1 to TRBJ2-5. TRBV21-1 is classified as a pseudogene. This CDR3 comprises 12 residues. CDR3 sequence: CASRGSTETQYF. In nucleotides, the CDR3 is TGTGCCAGCAGGGGCTCCACGGAGACCCAGTACTTC.

V usage is TRBV12-3 or TRBV12-4 and J usage is TRBJ1-5; no clear D gene. The V end lost 1 base, the J end lost 6 bases, and 7 bases lay between the germline ends. The CDR3 length is 13 residues. The CDR3 region is CASSLGGSQPQHF. In nucleotides, the CDR3 is TGTGCCAGCAGTTTAGGCGGGAGTCAGCCCCAGCATTTT.

This chain uses TRBV7-3 with TRBJ2-7; 8 nucleotides align to TRBD1. This CDR3 has 15 residues. Germline V lookup: CDR1 SGHTA, CDR2 FQGTGA. Trimming at V came to 3 bases and at J to 3 bases, leaving 7 bases not matched to a gene. The chain's CDR3 is CASSFSGTGNYEQYF. The CDR3 bases are TGTGCCAGCAGCTTTTCCGGGACAGGTAACTACGAGCAGTACTTC.

V gene TRBV12-3 or TRBV12-4 combines with J gene TRBJ1-4, with D maybe TRBD1 (5 bases). The germline V and J ends were trimmed by 5 bases and 4 bases, with 14 bases remaining between them. This CDR3 comprises 15 residues. CDR3 amino acids: CASSGDRIHNEKLFF. The CDR3 bases are TGTGCCAGCAGTGGCGACAGAATCCATAATGAAAAACTGTTTTTT.

The rearrangement links TRBV27 to TRBJ1-6; TRBD1 is a possible D gene (5 bases). The CDR3 contains 14 residues. Trimming cost V 5 bases and J 9 bases, with 14 bases left between them. Germline V gene data show CDR1 as MNHEY and CDR2 as SMNVEV (reference sequence). CDR3 DNA sequence: TGTGCCAGCAGTCCAGGACACCGGTCTTCACCCCTCCACTTT. It encodes CASSPGHRSSPLHF.

The sample holds a few counts of this clonotype. This chain connects TRBV12-3 or TRBV12-4 to TRBJ1-1; D is unclear. V was pared by 5 bases and J by 3 bases, with 13 bases between. This CDR3 region has 14 residues. The CDR3 coding sequence is TGTGCCAGCAGTCTGCGGACGGAATACACTGAAGCTTTCTTT. It yields the protein CASSLRTEYTEAFF.

The CDR3 region has the DNA TGTGCCAGCAGCTTAGTACAGGGTGGCGAGCAGTACTTC. Its protein product is CASSLVQGGEQYF. The chain carries TRBV7-3 and TRBJ2-7, with D possibly matching TRBD1 (6 bases). V was pared by 2 bases and J by 6 bases, with 11 bases between. The V gene's germline CDR1 is SGHTA and CDR2 FQGTGA. The CDR3 totals 13 residues.